This paragraph covers one T cell receptor beta chain sequence. Profiling relied on immunoSEQ multiplex PCR, and the TCRdb table lists in-frame clones only, not all of them. The repertoire has 60,000 to 70,000 clones, around four fifths of them found once; the top ten carry just over 40%. The data are from a study of blood T cell repertoires in COVID-19. As for the study in general: Acute and convalescent COVID-19 samples came from the United States, Italy and Spain.

Deletions cut 5 bases from V and 5 bases from J, with 13 bases between. This CDR3 is built from 13 residues. Per germline, CDR1 PRHDT and CDR2 FYEKMQ (reference sequence). This chain connects TRBV13 to TRBJ2-7; D is possibly TRBD1 (6 bases). The sequenced sample consisted of peripheral blood. The clonotype comes from a human donor in a cohort sampled during active COVID-19. CDR3 sequence reads: CASSLNRADEQYF. Here the CDR3 DNA reads TGTGCCAGCAGCCTGAACAGGGCGGACGAGCAGTACTTC.